This TCR beta chain was captured in a study of human T cells and chemical hapten exposure. Whole-study context: The cohort included alopecia areata under or over 50% scalp, totalis and universalis. Minor pooled library volume differences mainly drove per-sample TCR yield variation.

Described time point: patch test 3, about 24 weeks after DPC sensitization. Sample treatment: therapeutic diphenylcyclopropenone sensitization with weekly scalp DPC. TCRdb processed the RACE reads anew with MiXCR; each CDR3 protein has one entry. The sample consists of roughly 150,000 distinct CDR3 sequences, about a quarter of them appearing once. Trimming at V came to 0 bases and at J to 9 bases, leaving 7 bases not matched to a gene. Germline V gene data show CDR1 as DFQATT and CDR2 as SNEGSKA (reference sequence). The CDR3 sequence is 15 residues long. The sequence was obtained from a woman aged 18-29 years with alopecia areata. Some clones in this sample may be carry-over from other donors' samples. Sequenced here: whole blood, sampled in connection with sensitization to the hapten diphenylcyclopropenone (DPC). The chain links TRBV20-1 to TRBJ2-1; 11 positions agree with TRBD2. CDR3 region: CSARDVSGGAVEQFF. In DNA form, the CDR3 reads TGCAGTGCTAGAGACGTTAGCGGGGGGGCTGTTGAGCAGTTCTTC.